Presented here are 29 T cell receptor beta chains from one specimen sequenced in a study of regulatory T cells in long-lasting Graves disease. Described time point: newly diagnosed GD, antithyroid drugs for less than 3 months. The authors made the TCR library using RNA they extracted from PBMCs. With iRepertoire HTBI primers and Arm-PCR of CDR3 regions, TCR beta libraries were built. TCRdb redid the calling of the multiplex PCR reads with MiXCR, one entry per CDR3 protein. This table has some 560,000 distinct CDR3 sequences, 15% to 20% appearing once. The data also belong to a second study, concerning T cells in Graves' hyperthyroidism and ophthalmopathy.

The material sequenced was peripheral blood mononuclear cells (PBMCs), taken at new diagnosis, from a patient treated with antithyroid drugs. Receptor source: a woman aged 40 to 65 with Graves disease.

The J gene is TRBJ2-7, the V gene TRBV27; the D gene could be TRBD1 or TRBD2 (5 bases each). Looked up from germline, CDR1 is MNHEY and CDR2 is SMNVEV (reference sequence). The CDR3 is 15 residues long. Trimming shortened V by 1 base and J by 4 bases, and 14 bases separated the two germline ends. CDR3 region: CASSLYGGNNYEQYF. DNA for the CDR3: TGTGCCAGCAGTTTATATGGGGGAAATAATTACGAGCAGTACTTC.

The V gene is TRBV6-1, the J gene TRBJ2-5; TRBD1 agrees at 9 bases. From germline, CDR1 is MNHNS and CDR2 SASEGT. V lost 6 bases and J lost 3; bases outside the gene matches: 14. CDR3 length: 17 amino acids. For the CDR3, the DNA is TGTGCCAGCAGAACTTATGCCGGGACAGGGTTTAAAGAGACCCAGTACTTC. Amino acids: CASRTYAGTGFKETQYF.

This clonotype was counted only a few times. The gene calls are TRBV4-1 and TRBJ1-2; D is possibly TRBD1 (6 bases). This CDR3 has 16 residues. Looked up from germline, CDR1 is MGHRA and CDR2 is YSYEKL. V was pared by 2 bases and J by 4 bases, with 17 bases between. CDR3 protein: CASSQPTGRVGYGYTF. CDR3 nucleotide sequence: TGCGCCAGCAGCCAACCTACAGGGAGGGTCGGCTATGGCTACACCTTC.

This clonotype was counted between two and nine times. V and J are TRBV2 and TRBJ2-1; no clear D. The J call may be wrong; the DNA end is better matched by TRBJ2-5. The germline gives CDR1 SNHLY, CDR2 FYNNEI. The CDR3 runs 13 residues. CDR3 sequence: CAGLSSPYETQYF. CDR3 nucleotides: TGTGCCGGCTTATCGTCACCGTACGAGACCCAGTACTTC.

This rearrangement joins TRBV7-9 to TRBJ2-1, with 9 bases matching TRBD2. This CDR3 is 15 amino acids long. The V gene end was trimmed by 3 bases and the J gene end by 3 bases; junction bases not matched to a gene: 3. From germline, CDR1 is SEHNR and CDR2 FQNEAQ (reference sequence). CDR3 in amino acids: CASSFGRGGYNEQFF. CDR3 sequence (DNA): TGTGCCAGCAGCTTCGGGCGGGGGGGCTACAATGAGCAGTTCTTC. Full variable domain (outside the CDR3, taken from reference TRBV7-9 and TRBJ2-1): DTGVSQNPRHKITKRGQNVTFRCDPISEHNRLYWYRQTLGQGPEFLTYFQNEAQLEKSRLLSDRFSAERPKGSFSTLEIQRTEQGDSAMYLCASSFGRGGYNEQFFGPGTRLTVL.

This rearrangement joins TRBV12-3 or TRBV12-4 to TRBJ2-2; TRBD1 is a possible D gene (6 bases). V was clipped by 6 bases and J by 0 bases, with 20 bases between them. The CDR3 totals 18 residues. The CDR3 bases are TGTGCCAGCAGGAATCGTATTTGGGGGCGTACGAACACCGGGGAGCTGTTTTTT. Amino acids: CASRNRIWGRTNTGELFF.

This clonotype turned up a few times. The CDR3 spells CASSFDRGGYGYTF. DNA of the CDR3: TGTGCCAGCAGCTTTGACAGGGGAGGCTATGGCTACACCTTC. V is TRBV9 and J is TRBJ1-2, with TRBD1 identical over 8 bases. Unmatched junction bases numbered 6, after V lost 4 bases and J lost 4 bases. The germline V gene has CDR1 SGDLS and CDR2 YYNGEE. The CDR3 sequence is 14 residues long.

This clonotype was detected a few times. The limits of the CDR3 on the DNA are not certain, so only TCRdb's listed CDR3 is given. The chain links TRBV19 to TRBJ2-5. The CDR3 length equals 15 residues, ends included. In germline, CDR1 is LNHDA, CDR2 SQIVND (reference sequence). The CDR3: CASSILASSVETQYF.

V and J are TRBV29-1 and TRBJ1-1; D remains unclear. The CDR3 has 11 amino acids. Trimming left V 5 bases short and J 3 bases short, with 7 bases between. Per germline, CDR1 SQVTM and CDR2 ANQGSEA. The chain's CDR3 is CSVPGYTEAFF. The CDR3 coding sequence is TGCAGCGTTCCGGGGTACACTGAAGCTTTCTTT.

The chain uses TRBV7-8 and TRBJ2-7, with 11 nucleotides matching TRBD1. CDR1 is SGHVS and CDR2 is FQNEAQ in the germline V gene. V dropped 6 bases and J dropped 3; count of bases not matched to a gene: 16. The CDR3 loop spans 18 amino acids. CDR3 DNA: TGTGCCAGCAGTAAATATCCGGGACAGGGGGGCCGGGGCTACGAGCAGTACTTC. Protein sequence: CASSKYPGQGGRGYEQYF.

This clonotype was seen ten or more times. This chain joins TRBV20-1 and TRBJ1-1; D is unresolved. The germline gives CDR1 DFQATT, CDR2 SNEGSKA (reference sequence). V dropped 5 bases and J dropped 4 bases, with 11 bases sitting between them. The CDR3 totals 12 residues. The CDR3, as DNA: TGCAGTGCTTTGGTGGCGGGCACTGAAGCTTTCTTT. It is translated as CSALVAGTEAFF.

J is TRBJ1-3 and V is TRBV4-1, with no clear D. The CDR3 spans 13 residues. Germline assignment: CDR1 MGHRA and CDR2 YSYEKL. V shed 3 bases and J shed 8 bases, with 11 bases lying between them. This CDR3 is CASSHDSLDTIYF. CDR3 in DNA: TGCGCCAGCAGCCATGACTCGTTAGACACCATATATTTT.

This clonotype was seen ten or more times. This chain uses TRBV12-3 or TRBV12-4 with TRBJ1-1, with unresolved D. Trimming took 6 bases from V and 13 from J, leaving 18 bases between them. The CDR3 spans 12 residues. This CDR3 is CASSPATEMYFF. CDR3 sequence (DNA): TGTGCCAGCAGCCCAGCGACGGAGATGTATTTCTTT.

This clonotype was seen only once. The rearrangement links TRBV2 to TRBJ2-3, with 9 bases that match TRBD2. V was pared by 7 bases and J by 2 bases, with 10 bases of the junction left unmatched. From germline, CDR1 is SNHLY and CDR2 FYNNEI. The CDR3 has 16 residues. The CDR3 region has the DNA TGTGCCAGCACTGAGGAGTCTAGCGGGATCACAGATACGCAGTATTTT. Amino acid sequence: CASTEESSGITDTQYF.

This clonotype was counted at least ten times. The J gene is TRBJ2-2, the V gene TRBV24-1; D is perhaps TRBD1 (6 bases). Germline V gene sequence: CDR1 KGHDR, CDR2 SFDVKD. Between the trimmed V and J ends, which lost 4 bases and 2 bases, there was a span of 10 bases. This CDR3 region has 15 residues. DNA for the CDR3: TGTGCCACCAGTGAGGGGGACACAAACACCGGGGAGCTGTTTTTT. Protein product: CATSEGDTNTGELFF.

The genes are TRBV6-2 or TRBV6-3 and TRBJ1-6; 9 nucleotides agree with TRBD1. CDR3 length equals 16 residues. Germline CDR1 reads MNHEY; CDR2 reads SVGEGT. Trimming at V came to 0 bases and at J to 8 bases, leaving 5 bases not matched to a gene. DNA of the CDR3: TGTGCCAGCAGTTACTCGAGGGGACAGGGTGATTCACCCCTCCACTTT. Translation: CASSYSRGQGDSPLHF.

This clonotype occurred once. The rearrangement joins TRBV2 to TRBJ2-6, with 7 bases lining up with TRBD2. This CDR3 comprises 18 residues. Germline V gene sequence: CDR1 SNHLY, CDR2 FYNNEI. The V segment lost 6 bases and the J segment 0 bases; nucleotides outside the gene matches: 11. CDR3 residues: CASRGRVPPFSGANVLTF. CDR3 nucleotides: TGTGCCAGCAGGGGGAGGGTACCGCCTTTCTCTGGGGCCAACGTCCTGACTTTC.

With regard to this clonotype: A much more abundant neighbour one base away suggests this may be a read error. This chain joins TRBV12-3 or TRBV12-4 and TRBJ2-4, with D possibly matching TRBD1 (5 bases). The J call is in doubt because the DNA end fits TRBJ2-1 better. The CDR3 length is 15 residues. CDR3 sequence (DNA): TGTGCCAGCAGTTTACGGGCAGGGCAACAAGAGACCCAGTTCTTC. Its protein is CASSLRAGQQETQFF.

The V gene is TRBV2, the J gene TRBJ2-6; D is possibly TRBD2 (5 bases). V shed 5 bases and J shed 2 bases, with 16 bases lying between them. This CDR3 has 17 amino acids. CDR1 is SNHLY, CDR2 FYNNEI, per germline. Here the CDR3 DNA reads TGTGCCAGCAGTTTTGAGGGTGGTGGTACTGGGGCCAACGTCCTGACTTTC. It yields the protein CASSFEGGGTGANVLTF.

For this clonotype: The likely explanation is a read error, given a far larger clone one base away. V is TRBV2 and J is TRBJ2-4; no clear D. Trimming cost V 3 bases and J 13 bases, with 16 bases left between them. The CDR3 contains 13 residues. Germline assignment: CDR1 SNHLY and CDR2 FYNNEI. The chain's CDR3 is CASSDPRYNEQYF. CDR3 nucleotides: TGTGCCAGCAGTGATCCCCGGTACAATGAGCAGTACTTC.

This clonotype has at least ten counts. CDR3 residues: CASSLAKGGNTEAFF. CDR3 nucleotide sequence: TGCGCCAGCAGCTTGGCCAAGGGTGGGAACACTGAAGCTTTCTTT. V usage is TRBV5-1 and J usage is TRBJ1-1, with D uncertain. In germline, CDR1 is SGHRS, CDR2 YFSETQ. V lost 0 bases and J 1 base, leaving 10 bases between the germline ends. The CDR3 runs 15 residues.

There are many counts of this clonotype. The rearrangement links TRBV6-1 to TRBJ1-2; TRBD1 matches at 7 bases. J lost 0 bases, V lost 3 bases, and 10 bases had no gene match. The CDR3 totals 17 residues. Germline-derived CDR1 and CDR2 are MNHNS and SASEGT. The CDR3 DNA sequence: TGTGCCAGCAGTGACTTCTCCGGGACAGCCACTAACTATGGCTACACCTTC. Its protein product is CASSDFSGTATNYGYTF.

In this sample, this clonotype turned up a few times. The CDR3 is CSASGVRGNTEAFF. In nucleotides, the CDR3 is TGCAGTGCTAGTGGGGTCAGGGGGAACACTGAAGCTTTCTTT. This rearrangement joins TRBV20-1 to TRBJ1-1; D may be TRBD1 (6 bases). Germline CDR1 reads DFQATT; CDR2 reads SNEGSKA (reference sequence). Trimming took off 3 bases at V and 1 base at J, with 12 bases between the two ends. The CDR3 consists of 14 residues.

V is TRBV20-1 and J is TRBJ2-1; 7 nucleotides line up with TRBD2. J gave up 3 bases and V 2 bases, and 4 bases lay outside the gene matches. CDR1 and CDR2 from the germline V gene are DFQATT and SNEGSKA (reference sequence). The CDR3 is made up of 14 amino acids. The CDR3 spells CSARLGGDYNEQFF. CDR3 nucleotide sequence: TGCAGTGCTAGATTGGGGGGGGACTACAATGAGCAGTTCTTC.

This clonotype has a count of ten or more. The chain recombines TRBV6-1 with TRBJ2-3, with D possibly being TRBD1 or TRBD2 (6 bases each). CDR1 is MNHNS and CDR2 is SASEGT in the germline V gene. The ends were cut back, 6 bases at V and 7 bases at J, with 20 bases in the middle. The CDR3 has 15 amino acids. DNA for the CDR3: TGTGCCAGCAGCCCCCGGGCCGGGGGCGCGCATACGCAGTATTTT. It specifies CASSPRAGGAHTQYF.

The genes are TRBV7-8 and TRBJ1-1, with D unclear. Trimming pared 3 bases from V and 8 bases from J, leaving 10 bases between. The V gene's germline CDR1 is SGHVS and CDR2 FQNEAQ. The length of the CDR3 is 12 residues. The CDR3 spells CASSFWEAEAFF. The CDR3 nucleotides are TGTGCCAGCAGCTTCTGGGAAGCAGAAGCTTTCTTT.

The rearrangement joins TRBV6-2 or TRBV6-3 to TRBJ1-1; D may be TRBD1 (5 bases). V dropped 7 bases and J dropped 4 bases, with 16 bases sitting between them. The CDR3 is 14 amino acids. Per germline, CDR1 MNHEY and CDR2 SVGEGT. The CDR3 loop is CASTGGRRSTEAFF. CDR3 sequence (DNA): TGTGCCAGCACCGGGGGGAGACGGAGCACTGAAGCTTTCTTT.

V is TRBV20-1 and J is TRBJ2-7; 12 bases fit TRBD2. The V gene end was trimmed by 7 bases and the J gene end by 2 bases; junction bases not matched to a gene: 3. The CDR3 covers 13 residues. Germline V gives CDR1 DFQATT, CDR2 SNEGSKA (reference sequence). The CDR3 DNA sequence: TGCAGTGGGCTAGCGGGGGGGGCCTACGAGCAGTACTTC. Its translation is CSGLAGGAYEQYF.

This clonotype was counted a few times. This rearrangement joins TRBV19 to TRBJ1-2, with D maybe TRBD1 (6 bases). Germline-derived CDR1 and CDR2 are LNHDA and SQIVND (reference sequence). The CDR3 length is 13 residues. The germline V and J ends were trimmed by 6 bases and 7 bases, with 15 bases remaining between them. The DNA for the CDR3 is TGTGCCAGTAGCTTGGGGGCAATATTTGGCTACACCTTC. Protein: CASSLGAIFGYTF.